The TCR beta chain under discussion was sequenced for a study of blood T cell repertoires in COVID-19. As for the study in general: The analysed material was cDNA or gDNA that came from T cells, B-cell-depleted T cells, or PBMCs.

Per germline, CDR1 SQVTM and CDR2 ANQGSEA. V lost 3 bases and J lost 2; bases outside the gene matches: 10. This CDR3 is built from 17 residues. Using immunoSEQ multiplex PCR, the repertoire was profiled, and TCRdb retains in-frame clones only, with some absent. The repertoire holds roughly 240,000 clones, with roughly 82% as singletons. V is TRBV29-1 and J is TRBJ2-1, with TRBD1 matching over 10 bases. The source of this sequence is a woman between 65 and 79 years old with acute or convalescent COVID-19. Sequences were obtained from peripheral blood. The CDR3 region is CSVDPRRTGGPYNEQFF. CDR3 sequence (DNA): TGCAGCGTTGACCCTAGAAGGACAGGGGGACCCTACAATGAGCAGTTCTTC.